The rows below give T cell receptor beta chains drawn from one sample of a study of T cell repertoires in cytomegalovirus infection. Each CDR3 protein is one row after TCRdb ran MiXCR on the reads. The sample comprises 150,000 or so distinct CDR3 sequences, about a quarter of which are singletons, and roughly 9.8% rests with the top ten. Specimen: PBMCs. The origin of the receptors is a human donor in good health (CMV status not recorded). Some clones in this sample may be carry-over from other donors' samples. The CDR3 runs from the conserved cysteine through the conserved F or W. A D gene is named only where the DNA matches it firmly. Size is omitted from some rows. Given values are once, few, many or a class for expanded clones.

13	-	TRBV6-1	TRBJ2-7	-	TGTGCCAGCAGTTCGGACCAATCCTACGAGCAGTACTTC	CASSSDQSYEQYF
12	-	TRBV2	TRBJ1-6	-	TGTGCCAGCAGTGACCCGGAGCGACCCCTCCACTTT	CASSDPERPLHF
14	many	TRBV7-3	TRBJ2-5	-	TGTGCCAGCAGCTTAGCGGGTGCACAAGAGACCCAGTACTTC	CASSLAGAQETQYF
14	many	TRBV4-1	TRBJ1-1	-	TGCGCCAGCAGCCAAGAAATAGGGCGCGCTGAAGCTTTCTTT	CASSQEIGRAEAFF
16	many	TRBV6-5	TRBJ1-6	-	TGTGCCAGCAGTTCCGCCGGGGCCTCCTATAATTCACCCCTCCACTTT	CASSSAGASYNSPLHF
15	-	TRBV7-2	TRBJ2-3	TRBD2	TGTGCCAGCACCCGGGGGGGTTCTAGAATAGATACGCAGTATTTT	CASTRGGSRIDTQYF
17	many	TRBV7-2	TRBJ1-3	TRBD1	TGTGCCAGCAGCTTAGCCGGGACAGGGCGATTCGGAAACACCATATATTTT	CASSLAGTGRFGNTIYF
19	-	TRBV4-1	TRBJ1-2	-	TGCGCCAGCAGCCAAGATCGGAGACAGGAGACTGAGATAAACTATGGCTACACCTTC	CASSQDRRQETEINYGYTF
15	-	TRBV7-2	TRBJ1-4	-	TGTGTCAGCAGCTTAAGAAGGTCAACTAATGAAAAACTGTTTTTT	CVSSLRRSTNEKLFF
14	-	TRBV20-1	TRBJ1-2	-	TGCAGTGCTGTGCGTCAGGACATCTTCTATGGCTACACCTTC	CSAVRQDIFYGYTF
15	few	TRBV28	TRBJ2-7	-	TGTGCCAGCAGCCCTAGGACGGTCAGCTCCTACGAGCAGTACTTC	CASSPRTVSSYEQYF
16	-	TRBV2	TRBJ2-5	-	TGTGCCAGCAGTAGACCTATCAGGGTGGGACAAGAGACCCAGTACTTC	CASSRPIRVGQETQYF
18	few	TRBV7-6	TRBJ1-4	-	TGTGCCAGCAGCTTAGCGCTGGCAGGCCCGAGAACTAATGAAAAACTGTTTTTT	CASSLALAGPRTNEKLFF
15	-	TRBV20-1	TRBJ2-1	TRBD2	TGCAGTGCTAAAGTAGGGGGTAGCGGGAGTCATGAGCAGTTCTTC	CSAKVGGSGSHEQFF
13	-	TRBV7-9	TRBJ2-3	TRBD1	TGTGCCAGCAGCTTACAAGGGGGCGATACGCAGTATTTT	CASSLQGGDTQYF
16	few	TRBV20-1	TRBJ2-1	-	TGCAGTGCTAGAGATCCCAGCGTTAGCTCCTACAATGAGCAGTTCTTC	CSARDPSVSSYNEQFF
15	-	TRBV7-9	TRBJ1-2	-	TGTGCCAGCAGCTTTCAAACCACCTCATACTATGGCTACACCTTC	CASSFQTTSYYGYTF
14	-	TRBV20-1	TRBJ1-2	-	TGCAGTGCTAGAGATCGATCAGGGAACTATGGCTACACCTTC	CSARDRSGNYGYTF
14	-	TRBV28	TRBJ2-2	TRBD1	TGTGCCAGCAGTCTACAGGGGCGCACCGGGGAGCTGTTTTTT	CASSLQGRTGELFF